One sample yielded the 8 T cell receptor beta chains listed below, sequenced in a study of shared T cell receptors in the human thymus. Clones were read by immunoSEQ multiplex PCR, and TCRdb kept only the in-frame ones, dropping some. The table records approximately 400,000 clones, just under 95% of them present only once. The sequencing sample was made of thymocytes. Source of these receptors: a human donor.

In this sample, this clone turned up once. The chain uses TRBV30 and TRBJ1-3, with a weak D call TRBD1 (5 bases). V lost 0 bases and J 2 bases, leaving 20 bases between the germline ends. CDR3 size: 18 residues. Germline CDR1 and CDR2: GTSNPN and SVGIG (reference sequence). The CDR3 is CAWSVHTRQGVAGNTIYF. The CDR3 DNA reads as TGTGCCTGGAGTGTACATACACGGCAGGGCGTTGCTGGAAACACCATATATTTT.

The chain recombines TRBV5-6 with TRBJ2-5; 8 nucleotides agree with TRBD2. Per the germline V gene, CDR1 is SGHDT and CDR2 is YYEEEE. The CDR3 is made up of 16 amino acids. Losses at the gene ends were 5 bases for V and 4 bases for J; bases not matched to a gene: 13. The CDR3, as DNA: TGTGCCAGCAGGGACCGCGTGGGCACTAGCGGAGAGACCCAGTACTTC. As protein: CASRDRVGTSGETQYF.

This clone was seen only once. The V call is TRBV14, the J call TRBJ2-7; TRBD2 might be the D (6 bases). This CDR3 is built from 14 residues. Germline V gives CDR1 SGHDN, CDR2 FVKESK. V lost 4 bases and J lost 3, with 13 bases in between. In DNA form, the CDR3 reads TGTGCCAGCAGCCCAAACGGGAGTTACTACGAGCAGTACTTC. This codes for CASSPNGSYYEQYF. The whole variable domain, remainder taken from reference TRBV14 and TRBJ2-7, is EAGVTQFPSHSVIEKGQTVTLRCDPISGHDNLYWYRRVMGKEIKFLLHFVKESKQDESGMPNNRFLAERTGGTYSTLKVQPAELEDSGVYFCASSPNGSYYEQYFGPGTRLTVT.

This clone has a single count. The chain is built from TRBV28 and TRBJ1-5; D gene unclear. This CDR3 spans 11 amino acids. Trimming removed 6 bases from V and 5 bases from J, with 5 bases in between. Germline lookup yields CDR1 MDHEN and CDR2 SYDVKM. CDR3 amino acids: CASSTYQPQHF. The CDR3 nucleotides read TGTGCCAGCAGCACTTATCAGCCCCAGCATTTT.

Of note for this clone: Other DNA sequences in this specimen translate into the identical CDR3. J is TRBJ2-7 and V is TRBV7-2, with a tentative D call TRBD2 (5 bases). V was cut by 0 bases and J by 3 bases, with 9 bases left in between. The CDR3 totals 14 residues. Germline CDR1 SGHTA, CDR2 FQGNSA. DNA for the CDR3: TGTGCCAGCAGCTTAGCGGCTGGGAGCTACGAGCAGTACTTC. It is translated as CASSLAAGSYEQYF.

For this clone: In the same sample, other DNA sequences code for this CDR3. CDR3 amino acids: CSARGGEQYF. The CDR3 region has the DNA TGCAGTGCTAGAGGGGGCGAGCAGTACTTC. The chain has TRBV20-1 and TRBJ2-7; D is undetermined. V shed 1 base and J shed 6 bases, with 4 bases lying between them. The length of the CDR3 is 10 residues. Germline V lookup: CDR1 DFQATT, CDR2 SNEGSKA (reference sequence).

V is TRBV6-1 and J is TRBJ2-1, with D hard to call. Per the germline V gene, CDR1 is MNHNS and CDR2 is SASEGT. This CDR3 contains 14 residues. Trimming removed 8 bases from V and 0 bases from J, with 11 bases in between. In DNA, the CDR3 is TGTGCCAGCGCCCGATCTGGCTCCTACAATGAGCAGTTCTTC. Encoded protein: CASARSGSYNEQFF.

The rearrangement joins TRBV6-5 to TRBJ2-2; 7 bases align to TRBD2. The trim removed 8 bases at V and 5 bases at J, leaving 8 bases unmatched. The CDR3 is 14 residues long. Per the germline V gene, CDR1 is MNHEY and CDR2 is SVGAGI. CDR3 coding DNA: TGTGCCAGCCGCGGTAAAGCGGGAACCGGGGAGCTGTTTTTT. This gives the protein CASRGKAGTGELFF.